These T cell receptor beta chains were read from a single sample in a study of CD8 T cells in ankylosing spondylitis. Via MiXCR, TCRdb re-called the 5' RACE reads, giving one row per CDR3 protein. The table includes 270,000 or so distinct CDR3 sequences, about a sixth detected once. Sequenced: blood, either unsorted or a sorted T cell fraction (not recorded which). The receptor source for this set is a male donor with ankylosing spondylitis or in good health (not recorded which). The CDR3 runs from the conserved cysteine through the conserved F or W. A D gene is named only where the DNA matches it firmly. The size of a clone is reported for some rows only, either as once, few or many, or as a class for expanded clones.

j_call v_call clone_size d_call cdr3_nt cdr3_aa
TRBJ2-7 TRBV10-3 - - TGTGCCATCAGTGAGCTGGGATCGAGAAGGCACTCCTACGAGCAGTACTTC CAISELGSRRHSYEQYF
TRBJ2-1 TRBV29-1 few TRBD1 TGCAGCGGCGCCGGGACAGGGGGGGTCAATGAGCAGTTCTTC CSGAGTGGVNEQFF
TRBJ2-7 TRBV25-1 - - TGTGCCAGCAGTGAACAAGCCCCGTACGAGCAGTACTTC CASSEQAPYEQYF
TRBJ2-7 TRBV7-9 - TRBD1 TGTGCCAGCAGCTCCGAGACAGGGAACTACGAGCAGTACTTC CASSSETGNYEQYF
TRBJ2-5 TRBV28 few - TGTGCCAGCAGTTTCGGGTTCGATGCGCTGGATTTTTACTTC CASSFGFDALDFYF
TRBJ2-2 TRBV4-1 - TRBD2 TGCGCCAGCAGCGGGCTACTAGCGGGAAGGGTCGGGGAGCTGTTTTTT CASSGLLAGRVGELFF
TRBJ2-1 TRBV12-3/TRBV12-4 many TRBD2 TGTGCCAGCAGTTCCCGACTAGCGGTCTACAATGAGCAGTTCTTC CASSSRLAVYNEQFF
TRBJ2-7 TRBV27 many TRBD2 TGTGCCACCTCGACTAGCGGGAGATGGTGGGAGCAGTACTTC CATSTSGRWWEQYF
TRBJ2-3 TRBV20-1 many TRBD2 TGCAGTGCGCCGTTCGCGGGAGGGCCACATACGCAGTATTTT CSAPFAGGPHTQYF
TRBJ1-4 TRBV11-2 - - TGTGCCAGCAGCCTAGAGGCAACTAATGAAAAACTGTTTTTT CASSLEATNEKLFF
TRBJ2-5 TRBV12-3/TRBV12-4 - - TGTGCCAGCAGTTTGCGTTATTTGGGAGAAGAGACCCAGTACTTC CASSLRYLGEETQYF
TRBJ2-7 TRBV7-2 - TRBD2 TGTGCCAGCAGCTCTAGCGGGACGAGCTCCTACGAGCAGTACTTC CASSSSGTSSYEQYF
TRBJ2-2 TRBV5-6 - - TGTGCCAGCAGCTTGGGACCGTATACCGGGGAGCTGTTTTTT CASSLGPYTGELFF
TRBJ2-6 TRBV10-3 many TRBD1 TGTGCCATCAGCGAAGGACAGGGGAGATCAGGGGCCAACGTCCTGACTTTC CAISEGQGRSGANVLTF
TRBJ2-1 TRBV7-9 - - TGTGCCAGCAGCCGCCGGACGGGGAGCTCCTACAATGAGCAGTTCTTC CASSRRTGSSYNEQFF
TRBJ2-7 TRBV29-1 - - TGCAGCGTTGAGACGGACAGCTCCTACGAGCAGTACTTC CSVETDSSYEQYF
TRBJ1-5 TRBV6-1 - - TGTGCCAGCAGTGAAGCTAAGGGGAATCAGCCCCAGCATTTT CASSEAKGNQPQHF
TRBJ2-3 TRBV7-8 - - TGTGCCAGCAGCTTAGAACAGGGCGGTGGCACAGATACGCAGTATTTT CASSLEQGGGTDTQYF
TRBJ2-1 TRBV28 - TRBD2 TGTGCCAGCAGTTTTGAGCTAGCGGGATCGAATGAGCAGTTCTTC CASSFELAGSNEQFF
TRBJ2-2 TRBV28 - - TGTGCCAGCAGTTCCAGCCCGGAGGCCGGGGAGCTCTCTTTT CASSSSPEAGELSF
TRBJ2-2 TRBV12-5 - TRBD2 TGTGCTAGTGGTTTGTCGGCGGGAGCCGGTACCGGGGAGCTGTTTTTT CASGLSAGAGTGELFF
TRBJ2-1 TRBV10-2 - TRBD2 TGCGCCAGCATTCCCGTAGCGGGAGGTTACAATGAGCAGTTCTTC CASIPVAGGYNEQFF
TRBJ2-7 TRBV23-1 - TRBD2 TGCGCCAGCAGTCTCGATTGGACTAGCCCCGGGGAGCTCTACGAGCAGTACTTC CASSLDWTSPGELYEQYF
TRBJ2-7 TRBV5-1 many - TGCGCCAGCAGCTTGGTGGACAGCTCCTACGAGCAGTACTTC CASSLVDSSYEQYF
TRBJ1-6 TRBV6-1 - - TGTGCCAGCAGCAAACTCCAGGTCTCCCAAGATTCACCCCTCCACTTT CASSKLQVSQDSPLHF
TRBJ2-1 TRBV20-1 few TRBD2 TGCAGTGCTAGAGATCTGCTAGCGGGAGCGAATGAGCAGTTCTTC CSARDLLAGANEQFF
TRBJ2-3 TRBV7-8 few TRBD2 TGTGCCAGCAGCCCAAGACTAGCGGGTCCCATTCTGGATACGCAGTATTTT CASSPRLAGPILDTQYF
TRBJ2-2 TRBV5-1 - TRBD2 TGCGCCAGCAGCTACAACCGACTAGCGGGAGGCGGGGAGCTGTTTTTT CASSYNRLAGGGELFF
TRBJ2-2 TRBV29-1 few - TGCAGCGTATCCGGGACAACTGATAACACCGGGGAGCTGTTTTTT CSVSGTTDNTGELFF
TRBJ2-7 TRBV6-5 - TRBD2 TGTGCCAGCAGTTCCGGGACTAGCGGGAGTTGGTTCTCCGAGCAGTACTTC CASSSGTSGSWFSEQYF
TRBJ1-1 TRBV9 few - TGTGCCAGCAGCGTAGCCCAGGAGAACACTGAAGCTTTCTTT CASSVAQENTEAFF